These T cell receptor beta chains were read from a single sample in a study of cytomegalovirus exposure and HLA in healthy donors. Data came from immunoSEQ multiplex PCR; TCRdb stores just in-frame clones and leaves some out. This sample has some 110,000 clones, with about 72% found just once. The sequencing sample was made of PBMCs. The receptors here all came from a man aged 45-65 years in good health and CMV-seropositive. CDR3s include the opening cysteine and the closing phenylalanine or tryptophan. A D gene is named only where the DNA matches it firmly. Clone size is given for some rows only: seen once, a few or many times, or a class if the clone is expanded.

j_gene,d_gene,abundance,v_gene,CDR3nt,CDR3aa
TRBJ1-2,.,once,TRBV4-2,TGTGCCAGCAGCCACCCTGGGGGGGGCGATGGCTACACCTTC,CASSHPGGGDGYTF
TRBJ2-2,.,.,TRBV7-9,TGTGCCAGCAGCCAACCCCCCCAGGCCAACACCGGGGAGCTGTTTTTT,CASSQPPQANTGELFF
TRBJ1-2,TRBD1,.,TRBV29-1,TGCAGCGTTGAACATCTCCGGACAGGGGGCTGGACGGGCTATGGCTACACCTTC,CSVEHLRTGGWTGYGYTF
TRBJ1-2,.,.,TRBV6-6,TGTGCCAGCAGCTCAGACACCACCGGTGGCTACACCTTC,CASSSDTTGGYTF
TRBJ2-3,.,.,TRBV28,TGTGCCAGCAGTTTAGTTAACAGCCTAGATACGCAGTATTTT,CASSLVNSLDTQYF
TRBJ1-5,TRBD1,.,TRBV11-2,TGTGCCAGCAGCCCCGGAGCCGGGACAGGCAATCAGCCCCAGCATTTT,CASSPGAGTGNQPQHF
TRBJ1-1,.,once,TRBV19,TGTGCCAGTAGTATAAAGTTTGAGGTGCGGGAAGCTTTCTTT,CASSIKFEVREAFF
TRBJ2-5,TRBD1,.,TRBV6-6,TGTGCCAGCAGCCAAGTGGGGACAGCCTCTGAGCAGTACTTC,CASSQVGTASEQYF
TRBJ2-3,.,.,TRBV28,TGTGCCAGCAGTTTCCACAGCCTCAATCAGCCCCAGTATTTT,CASSFHSLNQPQYF
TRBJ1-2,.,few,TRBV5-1,TGCGCCAGCAGCACCAAACAGGGAAACTATGGCTACACCTTC,CASSTKQGNYGYTF
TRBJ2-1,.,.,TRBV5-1,TGCGCCAGCAGCTTGTCGGGTAACAATGAGCAGTTCTTC,CASSLSGNNEQFF